The 21 T cell receptor beta chains presented below share a single source sample, sequenced in a study of vaccination effects on CD4 cells after COVID-19. Under the ViraFEST assay, PBMC were stimulated with viral peptide pools so that antigen-specific CD4+ T cells expanded. Sequencing was performed afterwards. Following culture for roughly 10 days, CD4+ T cells were isolated. None of these healthy vaccinees had been infected with SARS-CoV-2 before vaccination. Their cognate antigens are unknown. Data came from immunoSEQ multiplex PCR; TCRdb stores just in-frame clones and leaves some out. The sample has 65,000 to 85,000 clones; under 90% are singletons. The sequencing used CD4+ T cells from PBMCs cultured with SARS-CoV-2 spike peptides, collected before COVID-19 vaccination. These receptors all come from a human donor who received a COVID-19 vaccine.

This sequence joins TRBV5-1 and TRBJ2-3; the D gene is possibly TRBD2 (6 bases). The CDR3 runs to 14 residues. V lost 7 bases to trimming and J lost 3 bases, with 15 bases between them. Germline CDR1 reads SGHRS; CDR2 reads YFSETQ. Here the CDR3 reads CASGAQGGTDTQYF. CDR3 nucleotides: TGCGCCAGCGGGGCGCAGGGAGGAACAGATACGCAGTATTTT.

The CDR3 region is CASSLMGTNTEAFF. DNA of the CDR3: TGTGCCAGCAGCTTAATGGGGACAAACACTGAAGCTTTCTTT. V usage is TRBV7-2 and J usage is TRBJ1-1; possible D gene TRBD1, 6 bases. This CDR3 contains 14 residues. Germline V gene lookup returns CDR1 SGHTA and CDR2 FQGNSA. The V gene lost 2 bases and the J gene lost 2 bases, with 9 bases spanning the gap.

The chain is built from TRBV5-1 and TRBJ1-3; possibly TRBD1 for D (6 bases). Germline CDR1 is SGHRS and CDR2 is YFSETQ. With 2 bases removed from V and 4 bases from J, the gap between germline ends came to 10 bases. CDR3 length: 14 amino acids. The CDR3 reads CASSFQGNGNTIYF. The CDR3 DNA reads as TGCGCCAGCAGCTTTCAGGGGAACGGAAACACCATATATTTT.

V is TRBV7-3 and J is TRBJ2-1, with D perhaps given as TRBD1 or TRBD2 (6 bases each). In germline, CDR1 is SGHTA, CDR2 FQGTGA. The CDR3 consists of 14 residues. V shed 2 bases and J shed 3 bases, with 8 bases lying between them. In DNA form, the CDR3 reads TGTGCCAGCAGCTTAGGGGGGCTCTACAATGAGCAGTTCTTC. Its protein is CASSLGGLYNEQFF.

The chain uses TRBV19 and TRBJ2-2, with D unresolved. V gave up 3 bases and J gave up 5 bases, with 7 bases separating them. Germline V CDR1 and CDR2: LNHDA, SQIVND (reference sequence). This CDR3 is built from 13 residues. The CDR3 DNA sequence: TGTGCCAGTAGTATGAAAGGGACCGGGGAGCTGTTTTTT. Amino acid sequence: CASSMKGTGELFF.

V and J are TRBV3-1 (or the pseudogene TRBV3-2) and TRBJ2-5; 8 positions agree with TRBD1. Germline assignment: CDR1 LGHDT and CDR2 YNNKEL (reference sequence). The CDR3 contains 16 residues. J was trimmed by 11 bases and V by 0 bases; bases with no gene match: 14. This chain's CDR3 is CASSQDNRGANRGQYF. The CDR3 region has the DNA TGTGCCAGCAGCCAAGATAACAGGGGGGCTAACAGGGGTCAGTACTTC.

The V call is TRBV5-6, the J call TRBJ1-6; TRBD1 is a possible D gene (5 bases). Deletions cut 6 bases from V and 7 bases from J, with 14 bases between. The CDR3 spans 14 residues. Germline CDR1 SGHDT, CDR2 YYEEEE. The CDR3 nucleotides are TGTGCCAGCAACCACAGGAGGAGGAATTCACCCCTCCACTTT. Translation: CASNHRRRNSPLHF.

The chain couples TRBV2 to TRBJ2-2, with TRBD1 matching 7 bases. Losses at the gene ends were 6 bases for V and 2 bases for J; bases not matched to a gene: 3. The CDR3 loop spans 14 amino acids. Per the germline V gene, CDR1 is SNHLY and CDR2 is FYNNEI. The CDR3, as DNA: TGTGCCAGCAGGAGACAGGGTAACACCGGGGAGCTGTTTTTT. Translation: CASRRQGNTGELFF.

This chain joins TRBV5-1 and TRBJ1-2, with D tentatively TRBD1 (5 bases). Germline-derived CDR1 and CDR2 are SGHRS and YFSETQ. The CDR3 has 14 amino acids. V was pared by 3 bases and J by 6 bases, with 15 bases between. For the CDR3, the DNA is TGCGCCAGCAGCTGGGGCTCCGGGACTGATGGCTACACCTTC. It specifies CASSWGSGTDGYTF.

The chain joins TRBV19 to TRBJ2-3; 7 bases are a match to TRBD1. Germline CDR1 reads LNHDA; CDR2 reads SQIVND (reference sequence). The trim removed 6 bases at V and 2 bases at J, leaving 8 bases unmatched. This CDR3 spans 15 amino acids. The CDR3 loop reads CASSKGQTPTDTQYF. For the CDR3, the DNA is TGTGCCAGTAGCAAGGGACAGACGCCCACAGATACGCAGTATTTT.

This chain uses TRBV19 with TRBJ2-2; D is undetermined. CDR3 length equals 13 residues. Trimming shortened V by 2 bases and J by 6 bases, and 7 bases separated the two germline ends. The germline V gene has CDR1 LNHDA and CDR2 SQIVND (reference sequence). The CDR3 region is CASSISMAGELFF. The CDR3 DNA follows: TGTGCCAGTAGTATATCGATGGCCGGGGAGCTGTTTTTT. Together with reference TRBV19 and TRBJ2-2, the CDR3 gives the full variable domain: DGGITQSPKYLFRKEGQNVTLSCEQNLNHDAMYWYRQDPGQGLRLIYYSQIVNDFQKGDIAEGYSVSREKKESFPLTVTSAQKNPTAFYLCASSISMAGELFFGEGSRLTVL.

This clone turned up a few times. J is TRBJ1-5 and V is TRBV30; 9 positions agree with TRBD1. Trimming took 5 bases from V and 4 from J; bases not matched to a gene: 6. CDR3 length equals 14 residues. The germline gives CDR1 GTSNPN, CDR2 SVGIG (reference sequence). The DNA for the CDR3 is TGTGCCTGGGAGGGGACAGGGACTAATCAGCCCCAGCATTTT. This encodes CAWEGTGTNQPQHF.

The V call is TRBV18, the J call TRBJ1-2; 8 nucleotides align to TRBD1. The CDR3 totals 14 residues. Germline trimming cut 6 bases from V and 4 bases from J; bases unmatched to any gene: 7. The germline gives CDR1 KGHSH, CDR2 LQKENI. In DNA form, the CDR3 reads TGTGCCAGCTCTCCGACAGGGGACCTCTATGGCTACACCTTC. Translated, it gives CASSPTGDLYGYTF.

The V call is TRBV2, the J call TRBJ1-1, with a weak D call TRBD1 (6 bases). Germline CDR1 and CDR2: SNHLY and FYNNEI. The ends were cut back, 2 bases at V and 5 bases at J, with 15 bases in the middle. This CDR3 comprises 15 residues. The CDR3 protein is CASSEFGGAGTEAFF. The CDR3, as DNA: TGTGCCAGCAGTGAATTCGGGGGGGCGGGAACTGAAGCTTTCTTT.

The rearrangement links TRBV5-5 to TRBJ2-7, with D perhaps matching TRBD1 (6 bases). Trimming removed 0 bases at V and 6 bases at J, with 13 bases between. There are 14 residues in the CDR3. The germline CDR1 and CDR2 sequences are SGHKS and YYEKEE (reference sequence). The CDR3 DNA follows: TGTGCCAGCAGCTTGGAAGGGTACAGGGTCGAGCAGTACGTC. This translates into CASSLEGYRVEQYV.

The chain links TRBV7-9 to TRBJ1-4; D call uncertain. This CDR3 has 14 residues. The germline CDR1 and CDR2 sequences are SEHNR and FQNEAQ (reference sequence). Trimming cost V 5 bases and J 10 bases, with 17 bases left between them. The CDR3 sequence is CASSPNSNQAKLFF. In DNA form, the CDR3 reads TGTGCCAGCAGCCCCAATTCTAACCAGGCAAAACTGTTTTTT.

This sequence joins TRBV5-5 and TRBJ2-3; D not resolved. CDR3 length equals 15 residues. Germline V CDR1 and CDR2: SGHKS, YYEKEE (reference sequence). Trimming cost V 4 bases and J 4 bases, with 16 bases left between them. The CDR3 loop is CASSPYGDSADTQYF. CDR3 nucleotide sequence: TGTGCCAGCAGCCCTTATGGGGATAGTGCAGATACGCAGTATTTT.

The chain is built from TRBV19 and TRBJ1-1; D call uncertain. Germline lookup yields CDR1 LNHDA and CDR2 SQIVND (reference sequence). Trimming removed 3 bases at V and 7 bases at J, with 12 bases between. The CDR3 is 13 residues long. As DNA, the CDR3 is TGTGCCAGTAGTATGAAGATAGACCATGAAGCTTTCTTT. It translates to CASSMKIDHEAFF.

CDR3 amino acids: CASSPTGSSYNEQFF. CDR3 coding DNA: TGCGCCAGCAGCCCGACAGGGTCTTCCTACAATGAGCAGTTCTTC. The chain links TRBV4-1 to TRBJ2-1, with 7 positions matching TRBD1. Germline CDR1 and CDR2: MGHRA and YSYEKL. This CDR3 is built from 15 residues. V lost 4 bases and J lost 1; bases outside the gene matches: 4.

The CDR3 DNA follows: TGTGCCAGCAGAGACCTGAGGGAAAAACTGTTTTTT. It encodes CASRDLREKLFF. The genes are TRBV27 and TRBJ1-4; D unclear. This CDR3 comprises 12 residues. CDR1 is MNHEY, CDR2 SMNVEV, per germline (reference sequence). V was clipped by 6 bases and J by 8 bases, with 10 bases between them.

The chain recombines TRBV12-3 or TRBV12-4 with TRBJ1-1; D gene ambiguous. Trimming removed 6 bases at V and 0 bases at J, with 8 bases between. This CDR3 is built from 13 residues. The CDR3 loop is CASSRSMNTEAFF. CDR3 in DNA: TGTGCCAGCAGCCGATCCATGAACACTGAAGCTTTCTTT.